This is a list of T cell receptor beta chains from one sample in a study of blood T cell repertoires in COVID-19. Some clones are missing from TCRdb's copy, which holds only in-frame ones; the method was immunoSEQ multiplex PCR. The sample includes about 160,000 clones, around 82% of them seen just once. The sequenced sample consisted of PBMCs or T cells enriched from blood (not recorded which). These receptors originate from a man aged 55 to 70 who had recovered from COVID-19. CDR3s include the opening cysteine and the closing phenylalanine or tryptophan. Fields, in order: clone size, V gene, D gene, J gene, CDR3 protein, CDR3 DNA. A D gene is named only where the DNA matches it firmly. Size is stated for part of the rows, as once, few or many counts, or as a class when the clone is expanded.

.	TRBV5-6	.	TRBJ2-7	CASSLGQSYEQYF	TGTGCCAGCAGCTTGGGACAGAGCTACGAGCAGTACTTC
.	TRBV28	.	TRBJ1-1	CASSLFGRGQSMNTEAFF	TGTGCCAGCAGTTTATTCGGCAGGGGTCAATCCATGAACACTGAAGCTTTCTTT
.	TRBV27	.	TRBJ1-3	CASSLRQGTGNTIYF	TGTGCCAGCAGTTTACGTCAGGGTACCGGAAACACCATATATTTT
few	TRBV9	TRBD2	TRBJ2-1	CASSVTSGSFDEQFF	TGTGCCAGCAGCGTGACTAGCGGATCGTTCGATGAGCAGTTCTTC
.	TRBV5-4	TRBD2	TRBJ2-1	CASSPGLAEHNEQFF	TGTGCCAGCAGCCCGGGACTAGCGGAACACAATGAGCAGTTCTTC
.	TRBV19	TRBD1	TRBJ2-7	CASSKTPDRGYGQYF	TGTGCCAGTAGTAAAACCCCGGACAGGGGTTACGGACAGTACTTC
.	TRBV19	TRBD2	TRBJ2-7	CASSIPLAGVYEQYF	TGTGCCAGTAGTATACCTCTAGCGGGAGTTTACGAGCAGTACTTC
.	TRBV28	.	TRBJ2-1	CASSPTDNEQFF	TGTGCCAGCAGTCCGACTGACAATGAGCAGTTCTTC
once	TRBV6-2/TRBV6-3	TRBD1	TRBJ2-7	CASSYLGTGGSDEQYF	TGTGCCAGCAGTTACCTGGGGACAGGGGGCAGCGACGAGCAGTACTTC
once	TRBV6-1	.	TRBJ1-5	CASSEARGGNQPQHF	TGTGCCAGCAGTGAAGCACGGGGAGGAAATCAGCCCCAGCATTTT
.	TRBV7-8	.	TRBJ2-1	CASSLVQGLGSDEQFF	TGTGCCAGCAGCTTAGTTCAGGGGCTTGGGAGCGATGAGCAGTTCTTC
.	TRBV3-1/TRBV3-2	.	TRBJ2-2	CASSQGAGTGELFF	TGTGCCAGCAGCCAAGGGGCCGGCACCGGGGAGCTGTTTTTT
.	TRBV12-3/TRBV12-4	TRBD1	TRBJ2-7	CASAGGTYEQYF	TGTGCCAGCGCAGGGGGCACCTACGAGCAGTACTTC
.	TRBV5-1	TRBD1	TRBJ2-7	CASSLVRDRGYEQYF	TGCGCCAGCAGCTTGGTCCGGGACAGGGGTTACGAGCAGTACTTC
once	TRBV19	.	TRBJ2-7	CASSPQGSEQYF	TGTGCCAGTAGCCCCCAGGGAAGCGAGCAGTACTTC
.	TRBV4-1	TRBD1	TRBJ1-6	CASSQEGQGGIMASPLHF	TGCGCCAGCAGCCAGGAGGGACAGGGGGGCATTATGGCTTCACCCCTCCACTTT
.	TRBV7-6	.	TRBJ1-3	CASSLGPAASGNTIYF	TGTGCCAGCAGTCTAGGCCCGGCGGCCTCTGGAAACACCATATATTTT
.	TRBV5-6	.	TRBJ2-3	CASSSSGDTQYF	TGTGCCAGCAGCTCGAGCGGCGATACGCAGTATTTT
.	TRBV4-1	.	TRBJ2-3	CASRGHPTDTQYF	TGCGCCAGTAGAGGACATCCCACAGATACGCAGTATTTT
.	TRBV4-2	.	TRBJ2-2	CASSQEQVTGELFF	TGTGCCAGCAGCCAAGAACAGGTTACCGGGGAGCTGTTTTTT
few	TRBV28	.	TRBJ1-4	CASSFRGSNEKLFF	TGTGCCAGCAGTTTTCGGGGTTCTAATGAAAAACTGTTTTTT
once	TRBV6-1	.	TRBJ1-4	CASSEGGVIGEKLFF	TGTGCCAGCAGTGAAGGGGGGGTAATAGGGGAAAAACTGTTTTTT
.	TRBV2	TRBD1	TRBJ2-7	CASRDRGQEQYF	TGTGCCAGCAGGGACAGGGGGCAAGAGCAGTACTTC
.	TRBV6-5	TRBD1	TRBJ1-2	CASSYVGGQHYGYTF	TGTGCCAGCAGTTACGTCGGGGGACAGCATTATGGCTACACCTTC
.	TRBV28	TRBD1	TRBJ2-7	CASGTGVSYEQYF	TGTGCCAGCGGGACAGGAGTCTCCTACGAGCAGTACTTC
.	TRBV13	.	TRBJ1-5	CASSYRGSNQPQHF	TGTGCCAGCAGCTATAGGGGAAGCAATCAGCCCCAGCATTTT
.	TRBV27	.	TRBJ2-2	CASSYSTGNTGELFF	TGTGCCAGCAGTTACTCGACAGGGAACACCGGGGAGCTGTTTTTT
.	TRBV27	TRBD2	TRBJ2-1	CASSLSGLTGGEQFF	TGTGCCAGCAGTTTATCAGGACTCACGGGAGGGGAGCAGTTCTTC
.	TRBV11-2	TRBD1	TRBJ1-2	CASSLKQGALASTF	TGTGCCAGCAGCCTGAAACAGGGGGCGCTTGCAAGCACCTTC
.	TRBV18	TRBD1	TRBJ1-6	CASSPPPGQGSSPLHF	TGTGCCAGCTCACCACCGCCGGGACAGGGATCCTCACCCCTCCACTTT
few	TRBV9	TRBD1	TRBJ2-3	CASSPRSTGGSTDTQYF	TGTGCCAGCAGCCCGCGATCGACAGGGGGCAGCACAGATACGCAGTATTTT
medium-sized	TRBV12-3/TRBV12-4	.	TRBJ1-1	CASSSREGEAFF	TGTGCCAGCAGTTCTCGGGAGGGGGAAGCTTTCTTT
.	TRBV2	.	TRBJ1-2	CASSSGALYGYTF	TGTGCCAGCAGTTCAGGGGCCCTCTATGGCTACACCTTC
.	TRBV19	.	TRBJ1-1	CASSSGLSNTEAFF	TGTGCCAGTAGTTCAGGGTTATCGAACACTGAAGCTTTCTTT
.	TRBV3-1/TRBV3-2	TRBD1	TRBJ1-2	CASGTPGQVSRYTF	TGTGCCAGCGGAACCCCGGGACAGGTCTCTCGTTACACCTTC
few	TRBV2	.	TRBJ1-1	CASSESPAGNTEAFF	TGTGCCAGCAGTGAGTCCCCCGCAGGGAACACTGAAGCTTTCTTT
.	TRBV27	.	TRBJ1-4	CASSVGVRRGSLEKLFF	TGTGCCAGCAGTGTCGGCGTTCGAAGGGGCAGTTTGGAAAAACTGTTTTTT
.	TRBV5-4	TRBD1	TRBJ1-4	CASSYGTGYQTNEKLFF	TGTGCCAGCAGTTACGGGACAGGATACCAAACTAATGAAAAACTGTTTTTT
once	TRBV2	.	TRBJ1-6	CASRQQVNSPLHF	TGTGCCAGCAGACAGCAGGTCAATTCACCCCTCCACTTT
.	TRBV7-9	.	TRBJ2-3	CASSFSRREDTQYF	TGTGCCAGCAGCTTCTCACGCCGGGAGGATACGCAGTATTTT
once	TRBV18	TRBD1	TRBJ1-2	CASSPSGQGAPGYTF	TGTGCCAGCTCACCGTCGGGACAGGGGGCGCCTGGCTACACCTTC
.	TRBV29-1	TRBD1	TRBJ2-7	CSAPRSGQESYEQYF	TGCAGCGCTCCGCGATCAGGACAGGAGTCTTACGAGCAGTACTTC
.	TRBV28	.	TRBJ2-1	CASSLIGSSYNEQFF	TGTGCCAGCAGTTTAATTGGGAGCTCCTACAATGAGCAGTTCTTC
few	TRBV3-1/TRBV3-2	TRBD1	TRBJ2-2	CASSQPLGGGGELFF	TGTGCCAGCAGCCAACCTTTAGGGGGCGGAGGGGAGCTGTTTTTT
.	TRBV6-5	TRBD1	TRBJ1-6	CGGGGQAFPPLHF	TGTGGAGGGGGGGGACAGGCGTTCCCACCCCTCCACTTT
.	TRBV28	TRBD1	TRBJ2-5	CASSLILTGVGETQYF	TGTGCCAGCAGCCTCATACTGACAGGGGTCGGAGAGACCCAGTACTTC
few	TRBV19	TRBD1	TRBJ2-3	CASRKGASTDTQYF	TGTGCCAGTCGTAAGGGGGCGAGCACAGATACGCAGTATTTT
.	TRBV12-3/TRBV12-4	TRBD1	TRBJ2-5	CASSSNRDRPYF	TGTGCCAGCAGTTCAAACCGGGACAGGCCATACTTC
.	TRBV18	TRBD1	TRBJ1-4	CASSPPQGALNEKLFF	TGTGCCAGCTCACCACCGCAGGGGGCCCTTAATGAAAAACTGTTTTTT
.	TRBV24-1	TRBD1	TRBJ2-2	CATSDPGQGTTGELFF	TGTGCCACCAGTGACCCTGGACAGGGAACGACCGGGGAGCTGTTTTTT
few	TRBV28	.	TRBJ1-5	CASSPDQPQHF	TGTGCCAGCAGCCCAGATCAGCCCCAGCATTTT